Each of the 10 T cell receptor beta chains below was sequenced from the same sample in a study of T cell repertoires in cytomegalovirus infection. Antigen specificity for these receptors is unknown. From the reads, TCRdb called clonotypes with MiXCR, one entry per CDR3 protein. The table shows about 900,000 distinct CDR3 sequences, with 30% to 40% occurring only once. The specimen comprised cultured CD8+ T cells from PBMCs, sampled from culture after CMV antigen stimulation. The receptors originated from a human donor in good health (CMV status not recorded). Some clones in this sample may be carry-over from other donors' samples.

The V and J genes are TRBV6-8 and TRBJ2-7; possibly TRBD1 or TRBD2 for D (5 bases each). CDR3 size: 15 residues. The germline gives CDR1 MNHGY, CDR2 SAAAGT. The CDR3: CASCYEGDLANEQYV. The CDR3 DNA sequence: TGTGCCAGCTGTTACGAAGGGGACCTGGCCAACGAGCAGTACGTC.

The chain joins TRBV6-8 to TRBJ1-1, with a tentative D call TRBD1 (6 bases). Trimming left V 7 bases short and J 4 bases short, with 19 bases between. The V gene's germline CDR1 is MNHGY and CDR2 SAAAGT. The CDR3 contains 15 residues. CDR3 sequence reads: CASMDDRSRVTEAFF. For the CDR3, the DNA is TGTGCCAGCATGGACGACAGGTCTCGAGTCACTGAAGCTTTCTTT.

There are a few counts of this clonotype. CDR3: CASSQTTGLAGELFF. The DNA for the CDR3 is TGTGCCAGCAGCCAAACGACAGGGTTGGCCGGGGAGCTGTTTTTT. V gene TRBV6-5 combines with J gene TRBJ2-2; the match to TRBD1 covers 7 bases. Germline lookup yields CDR1 MNHEY and CDR2 SVGAGI. The CDR3 contains 15 residues. J was trimmed by 6 bases and V by 6 bases; bases with no gene match: 10.

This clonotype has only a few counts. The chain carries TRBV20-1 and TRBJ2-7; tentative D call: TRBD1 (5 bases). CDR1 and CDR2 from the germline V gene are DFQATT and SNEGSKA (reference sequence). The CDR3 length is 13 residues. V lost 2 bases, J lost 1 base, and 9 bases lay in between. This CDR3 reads CSARSDSSYEQYV. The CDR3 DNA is TGCAGTGCTAGATCCGACAGTTCCTACGAGCAGTACGTC.

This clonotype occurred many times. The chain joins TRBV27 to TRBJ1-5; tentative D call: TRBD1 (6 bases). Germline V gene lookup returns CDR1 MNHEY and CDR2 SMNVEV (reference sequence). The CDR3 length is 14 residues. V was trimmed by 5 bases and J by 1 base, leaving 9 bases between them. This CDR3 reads CASSKQGSNQPQHF. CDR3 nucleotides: TGTGCCAGCAGTAAACAGGGAAGCAATCAGCCCCAGCATTTT.

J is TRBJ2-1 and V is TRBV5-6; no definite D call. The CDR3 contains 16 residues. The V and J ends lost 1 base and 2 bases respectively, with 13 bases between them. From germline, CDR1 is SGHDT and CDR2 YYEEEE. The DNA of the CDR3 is TGTGCCAGCAGCTTGATTAGGTTAACCCCCTACAATGAGCAGTTCTTC. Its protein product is CASSLIRLTPYNEQFF.

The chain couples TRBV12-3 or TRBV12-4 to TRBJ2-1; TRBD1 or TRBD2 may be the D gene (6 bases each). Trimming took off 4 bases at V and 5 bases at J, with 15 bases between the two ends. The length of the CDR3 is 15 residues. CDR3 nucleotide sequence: TGTGCCAGCAGTTCATCGTGGGGGGCCGACAATGAGCAGTTCTTC. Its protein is CASSSSWGADNEQFF.

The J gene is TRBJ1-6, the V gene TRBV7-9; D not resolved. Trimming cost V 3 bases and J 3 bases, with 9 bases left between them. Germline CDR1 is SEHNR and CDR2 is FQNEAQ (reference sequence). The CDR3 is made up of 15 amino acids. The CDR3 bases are TGTGCCAGCAGCTTGTGGTGGGACTATAATTCACCCCTCCACTTT. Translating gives CASSLWWDYNSPLHF.

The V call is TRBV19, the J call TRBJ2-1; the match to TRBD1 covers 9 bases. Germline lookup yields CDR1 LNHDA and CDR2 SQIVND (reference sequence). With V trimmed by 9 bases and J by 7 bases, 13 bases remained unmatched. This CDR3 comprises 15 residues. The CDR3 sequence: CASTFYRGPRNEQFF. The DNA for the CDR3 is TGTGCCAGCACGTTTTACAGGGGGCCTCGGAATGAGCAGTTCTTC.

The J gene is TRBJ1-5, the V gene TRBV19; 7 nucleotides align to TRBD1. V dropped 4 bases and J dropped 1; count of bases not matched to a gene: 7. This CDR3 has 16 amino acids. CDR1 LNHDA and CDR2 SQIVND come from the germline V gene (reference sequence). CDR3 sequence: CASSSLVQGSNQPQHF. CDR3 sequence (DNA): TGTGCCAGTAGTAGCCTAGTACAGGGGAGCAATCAGCCCCAGCATTTT.